These T cell receptor beta chains were read from a single sample in a study of identical twins. TCRdb itself ran the 5' RACE reads through MiXCR, one entry per CDR3 protein. The sample yields about 790,000 distinct CDR3 sequences, 18% seen once. These records were also assigned to another study, of T cells expressing NK-cell markers.

Sequenced: PBMCs. These receptors all come from a woman aged 18-29 years in good health. CDR3s include the opening cysteine and the closing phenylalanine or tryptophan. The D gene is left open where the match is weak. For some rows the clone size is stated as once, few or many, or as a class when expanded; others skip it.

clone_size	j_call	d_call	v_call	cdr3_nt	cdr3_aa
NA	TRBJ2-7	TRBD2	TRBV20-1	TGCAGTGTTTTGCGACTAGCGGGGGCCTACGAGCAGTACTTC	CSVLRLAGAYEQYF
NA	TRBJ2-3	NA	TRBV12-3/TRBV12-4	TGTGCCATCAGTTGGATGGGACCTCCTTACACAGATACGCAGTATTTT	CAISWMGPPYTDTQYF
NA	TRBJ2-1	NA	TRBV5-1	TGCGCCAGCAGCTTGACAGCAAATGAGCAGTTCTTC	CASSLTANEQFF
NA	TRBJ2-1	TRBD2	TRBV3-1	TGTGCCAGCAGCCAAGATCGACTAGCGGGAGGTTTCAGGGGGAATGAGCAGTTCTTC	CASSQDRLAGGFRGNEQFF
many	TRBJ1-1	TRBD1	TRBV12-3/TRBV12-4	TGTGCCAGCAGCATCGGGACAGAGCTAAACACTGAAGCTTTCTTT	CASSIGTELNTEAFF
few	TRBJ1-1	NA	TRBV15	TGTGCCAGTGGGCAGGCGAACACTGAAGCTTTCTTT	CASGQANTEAFF
NA	TRBJ2-3	TRBD1	TRBV30	TGTGCCTGGGACCAGGGGGGCACAGATACGCAGTATTTT	CAWDQGGTDTQYF
few	TRBJ2-6	NA	TRBV20-1	TGCAGTGCTAGTTTAGCTGGGGCCAACGTCCTGACTTTC	CSASLAGANVLTF
NA	TRBJ2-7	NA	TRBV3-1	TGTGCCAGCAGCCAAGCCCTCGGTTCCTACGAGCAGTACTTC	CASSQALGSYEQYF
NA	TRBJ2-7	NA	TRBV5-1	TGCGCCAGCAGCGCGGTAGGGGCGGATCGGCCGGAGTACTTC	CASSAVGADRPEYF
many	TRBJ2-2	NA	TRBV6-1	TGTGCCAGCAGAATAACCCAACAGGGACCCGGGGAGCTGTTTTTT	CASRITQQGPGELFF
many	TRBJ2-1	NA	TRBV4-2	TGTGCCAGCAGCCAAGATGGGCAGAATGAGCAGTTCTTC	CASSQDGQNEQFF
NA	TRBJ1-1	NA	TRBV10-3	TGTGCCATCAAAAACAGGGAGAACACTGAAGCTTTCTTT	CAIKNRENTEAFF
NA	TRBJ2-1	TRBD2	TRBV29-1	TGCAGCGGGGCACTAGCGGGAGTAAATGAGCAGTTCTTC	CSGALAGVNEQFF
many	TRBJ2-3	NA	TRBV5-1	TGCGCCAGCAGCTTGGTTCTTGGCACAGATACGCAGTATTTT	CASSLVLGTDTQYF
NA	TRBJ1-4	TRBD1	TRBV2	TGTGCCAGCCAGACCGGGACAGGAAGGGAAAAACTGTTTTTT	CASQTGTGREKLFF
NA	TRBJ2-5	TRBD2	TRBV7-2	TGTGCCAGCAGTCCCGGGACTAGCGGGGCCAAAAAGTACTTC	CASSPGTSGAKKYF
many	TRBJ2-7	NA	TRBV4-2	TGTGCCAGCAGCCAACAGGACGGGTACGAGCAGTACTTC	CASSQQDGYEQYF
few	TRBJ2-2	NA	TRBV5-8	TGTGCCAGCAGCTTTGTTCAGGGGACCACCGGGGAGCTGTTTTTT	CASSFVQGTTGELFF
few	TRBJ1-2	TRBD1	TRBV6-5	TGTGCCTGCCAGGGGGCGAACTATGGCTACACCTTC	CACQGANYGYTF
NA	TRBJ2-1	TRBD2	TRBV11-2	TGTGCCAGCAGCTTATTCCCCGGGACTAGCGGATACTCCTACAATGAGCAGTTCTTC	CASSLFPGTSGYSYNEQFF
NA	TRBJ2-1	TRBD2	TRBV5-6	TGTGCCAGCAGCGGCGGGGGGGCAAATGAGCAGTTCTTC	CASSGGGANEQFF
NA	TRBJ2-5	NA	TRBV29-1	TGCAGCGTTGAAGGGGAAGTAGGGCTCAGAGATAGGGAGACCCAGTACTTC	CSVEGEVGLRDRETQYF
few	TRBJ1-5	NA	TRBV5-6	TGTGCCAGCAGCTTTCATGGGTTCAATCAGCCCCAGCATTTT	CASSFHGFNQPQHF
NA	TRBJ2-3	NA	TRBV20-1	TGCAGTGCTGAGGGGGGGGGCAGTGCAGATACGCAGTATTTT	CSAEGGGSADTQYF
NA	TRBJ2-7	TRBD2	TRBV7-2	TGTGCCAGCAGCGTCCAGGCTAGCGGGGACTACGAGCAGTACTTC	CASSVQASGDYEQYF
few	TRBJ2-1	NA	TRBV4-2	TGTGCCAGCAGCCAAGATCTGGACTCTGCCAATGAGCAGTTCTTC	CASSQDLDSANEQFF
NA	TRBJ1-5	TRBD1	TRBV12-3/TRBV12-4	TGTGCCAGCAGTCTGGGACAGGCCCATCAGCCCCAGCATTTT	CASSLGQAHQPQHF
NA	TRBJ2-1	TRBD2	TRBV9	TGTGCCAGCGCCTATAGCGGGGGGGAGGACAATGAGCAGTTCTTC	CASAYSGGEDNEQFF
few	TRBJ2-1	NA	TRBV27	TGTGCCAGCCACCCTGACTCGCGCTCCTACAATGAGCAGTTCTTC	CASHPDSRSYNEQFF
NA	TRBJ1-4	NA	TRBV6-5	TGTGCCAGCAGTTACGCCGCAACTAATGAAAAACTGTTTTTT	CASSYAATNEKLFF
NA	TRBJ2-5	NA	TRBV7-2	TGTGCCAGCAGCTTAGACAGGGACCAAGAGACCCAGTACTTC	CASSLDRDQETQYF
NA	TRBJ2-7	NA	TRBV9	TGTGCCAGCAGCGTACTATCAGGGTCGGGCGAGCAGTACTTC	CASSVLSGSGEQYF
NA	TRBJ2-1	TRBD1	TRBV5-1	TGCGCCAGCAGCTTGGATGGCGGGACAGGGGCAGGCAATGAGCAGTTCTTC	CASSLDGGTGAGNEQFF
NA	TRBJ2-4	TRBD1	TRBV7-9	TGTGCCAGCAGCTTCGGACGGACAGGATCGAGTCTAAACATTCAGTACTTC	CASSFGRTGSSLNIQYF
many	TRBJ1-6	TRBD1	TRBV2	TGTGCCAGCACCAGACAGGGGGCAAGATCACCCCTCCACTTT	CASTRQGARSPLHF
NA	TRBJ2-4	NA	TRBV12-3/TRBV12-4	TGTGCCAGCAGTTTACTCAACATTCAGTACTTC	CASSLLNIQYF
few	TRBJ2-5	TRBD2	TRBV4-3	TGCGCCAGCAGCCAAGGAAGAGGACTAGCGGGAGAGACCCAGTACTTC	CASSQGRGLAGETQYF
NA	TRBJ2-7	TRBD2	TRBV9	TGTGCCAGCAGCGGAGGGACAGACAGCGGGAGGGCTTCCTACGAGCAGTACTTC	CASSGGTDSGRASYEQYF
many	TRBJ2-5	TRBD2	TRBV20-1	TGCAGTGCTAGGACTAGCGCGACCCAAGAGACCCAGTACTTC	CSARTSATQETQYF